A single sample is the source of the 3 T cell receptor beta chains below, sequenced in a study of memory CD4+ T cells and cytomegalovirus serostatus (dated by TCRdb to about 2019). The library came from the immunoSEQ multiplex PCR assay. TCRdb took over this immuneACCESS table, retaining in-frame rearrangements with V and J assigned. Such tables are incomplete; in checked studies, under half of the missing clones stem from an unresolved V gene, and the remainder is unexplained. The sample table records 55,000 or so clones; more than 70% of these occur just once. The ten largest make up roughly 1.5% of the sample. A FACSAria II was used to sort memory CD4+ T cells, defined as single viable CD3+CD4+CD8-CD45RO+ cells. The source material was memory CD4+ T cells from blood. All receptors derive from an adult in good health and CMV-seropositive.

The chain employs TRBV5-1 and TRBJ1-4; maybe TRBD1 (6 bases). V dropped 4 bases and J dropped 8 bases, with 18 bases sitting between them. The CDR3 runs 15 residues. Germline V gene data show CDR1 as SGHRS and CDR2 as YFSETQ. CDR3 in amino acids: CASSNTGKGVEKLFF. CDR3 nucleotide sequence: TGCGCCAGCAGCAACACAGGGAAGGGTGTCGAAAAACTGTTTTTT.

The chain carries TRBV15 and TRBJ2-2; the D is unclear. Germline V CDR1 and CDR2: LNHNV, YYDKDF (reference sequence). Deletions cut 0 bases from V and 4 bases from J, with 9 bases between. The CDR3 sequence is 15 residues long. In DNA, the CDR3 is TGTGCCACCAGCAGAGATGCTCGGTCCACCGGGGAGCTGTTTTTT. Encoded protein: CATSRDARSTGELFF.

A single count supports this clone. This chain uses TRBV10-1 with TRBJ1-1; 7 bases agree with TRBD1. The CDR3 consists of 18 residues. Germline assignment: CDR1 WNHNN and CDR2 SYGVQD (reference sequence). The ends lost 8 bases at V and 1 base at J; junction bases unmatched: 19. The CDR3 nucleotides are TGCGCCAGCCCCCCCGCGGGCAGGGGGATTTGGGGGAACACTGAAGCTTTCTTT. It encodes CASPPAGRGIWGNTEAFF.